These T cell receptor beta chains were read from a single sample in a study of vaccination and CD4 T cells after COVID-19. Via MiXCR, TCRdb re-called the PCR reads, giving one row per CDR3 protein. The data contain 4,000 to 5,000 distinct CDR3 sequences, about 35% of them singletons. These TCRs' antigens remain unknown. The sample comprised CD4+ T cells from blood, cultured in vitro. These TCRs come from a human donor in good health. Both conserved end residues are part of each CDR3. D genes are given only for firm matches. Not every row has a clone size; where given, it reads once, few, many or a size class.

V,size,D,J,DNA,CDR3
TRBV11-1,.,TRBD2,TRBJ2-5,TGTGCCAGCAGTTACCGAGCGGGGGCGCACCAAGAGACCCAGTACTTC,CASSYRAGAHQETQYF
TRBV6-5,few,.,TRBJ1-1,TGTGCCAGCAGTTCCCGGGCCCAAAGAACTGAAGCTTTCTTT,CASSSRAQRTEAFF
TRBV7-8,once,TRBD1,TRBJ2-7,TGTGCCAGCAGCCTCCCGGGACAGGGTTTAGACGAGCAGTACTTC,CASSLPGQGLDEQYF
TRBV18,.,TRBD1,TRBJ1-5,TGTGCCAGCTCCCGAGGGGGACAGGGGAGCAATCAGCCCCAGCATTTT,CASSRGGQGSNQPQHF
TRBV12-3/TRBV12-4,.,.,TRBJ2-3,TGTGCCAGCAGGCTATCTTTTCATAGAGCAGATACGCAGTATTTT,CASRLSFHRADTQYF
TRBV5-6,.,TRBD2,TRBJ2-2,TGTGCCAGCAGCTTGGCTAGCGGTTACACCGGGGAGCTGTTTTTT,CASSLASGYTGELFF
TRBV6-2/TRBV6-3,.,.,TRBJ2-1,TGTGCCAGCAGAACCGGGACGTCCTACAATGAGCAGTTCTTC,CASRTGTSYNEQFF
TRBV7-2,few,.,TRBJ2-7,TGTGCCAGCAGCCCCCCAGCGGGCTATGAGCAGTACTTC,CASSPPAGYEQYF
TRBV6-1,few,.,TRBJ1-1,TGTGCCAGCAGTGAAAGACAGAATGAAGCTTTCTTT,CASSERQNEAFF
TRBV5-1,.,.,TRBJ1-1,TGCGCCAGCAGCTCTCTGGTGGGGGGTGAAGCTTTCTTT,CASSSLVGGEAFF
TRBV5-6,few,TRBD1,TRBJ1-2,TGTGCCAGCAGCACCTGGACAGGAAGAAATGGCTACACCTTC,CASSTWTGRNGYTF
TRBV19,.,.,TRBJ2-1,TGTGCCACTGGACTTTACAATGAGCAGTTCTTC,CATGLYNEQFF
TRBV9,.,.,TRBJ1-5,TGTGCCAGCAGCGTTGATCTTAATCAGCCCCAGCATTTT,CASSVDLNQPQHF
TRBV6-1,.,.,TRBJ1-2,TGTGCCAGCAGTGAAGGGGGGGGCTACACCTTC,CASSEGGGYTF
TRBV7-9,.,.,TRBJ1-5,TGTGCCAGCAGCACAGGGTATCAGCCCCAGCATTTT,CASSTGYQPQHF
TRBV19,few,.,TRBJ2-3,TGTGCCAGTAGTATATCTAGGGGTCCCTCTAGCACAGATACGCAGTATTTT,CASSISRGPSSTDTQYF
TRBV5-3,once,.,TRBJ1-3,TGTGCCAGAAGCTTCGGGGAGGCTTATGGAAACACCATATATTTT,CARSFGEAYGNTIYF
TRBV7-9,few,TRBD2,TRBJ2-1,TGTGCCAGCAGCCCCCCCGGGGGGTCCCACAATGAGCAGTTCTTC,CASSPPGGSHNEQFF
TRBV4-2,.,.,TRBJ2-1,TGTGCCAGCAGCCAAGACAGGGACTCCTACAATGAGCAGTTCTTC,CASSQDRDSYNEQFF
TRBV6-1,.,.,TRBJ1-3,TGTGCCAGCAGTGAAGCGCCCACGGCCTCTGGAAACACCATATATTTT,CASSEAPTASGNTIYF
TRBV12-3/TRBV12-4,.,TRBD1,TRBJ1-5,TGTGCCAGCACCCTACAGGGGGCTAAGCAGCCCCAGCATTTT,CASTLQGAKQPQHF
TRBV12-3/TRBV12-4,.,.,TRBJ1-3,TGTGCCAGCAGTTCCCCACTCCTTAGGTTTGGAAACACCATATATTTT,CASSSPLLRFGNTIYF
TRBV20-1,.,.,TRBJ1-2,TGCAGTGCTACTAGGGGAACTAACTATGGCTACACCTTC,CSATRGTNYGYTF
TRBV11-2,few,.,TRBJ2-1,TGTGCCAGCAGCGCGTACGGGTACAATGAGCAGTTCTTC,CASSAYGYNEQFF
TRBV6-1,few,TRBD1,TRBJ1-2,TGTGCCAGCAGTACTATAGGGACAGGCTATGGCTACACCTTC,CASSTIGTGYGYTF
TRBV14,.,.,TRBJ1-4,TGTGCCAGCAGCCCCCAGGGCGAGGAACTGTTTTTT,CASSPQGEELFF
TRBV9,.,.,TRBJ2-5,TGTGCCAGCAGCCTCGGGACAATTTACCAAGAGACCCAGTACTTC,CASSLGTIYQETQYF
TRBV18,.,.,TRBJ2-1,TGTGCCAGCTCACCCCGGCGGGACGCCTACAATGAGCAGTTCTTC,CASSPRRDAYNEQFF
TRBV6-1,few,.,TRBJ1-2,TGTGCCAGCAGTGAACAGGGACACTATGGCTACACCTTC,CASSEQGHYGYTF
TRBV6-2/TRBV6-3,few,TRBD2,TRBJ2-7,TGTGCCAGCAGCCCTTTCCGGGGGGGCTCGTACGAGCAGTACTTC,CASSPFRGGSYEQYF
TRBV12-3/TRBV12-4,few,.,TRBJ1-5,TGTGCCAGCAGTTTATCAGGGTATAGCAATCAGCCCCAGCATTTT,CASSLSGYSNQPQHF
TRBV7-8,.,.,TRBJ1-3,TGTGCCAGCAGCCTAGCAGGGACTGGAAACACCATATATTTT,CASSLAGTGNTIYF
TRBV5-4,.,.,TRBJ2-7,TGTGCCAGCAGCTTGGGGGGAAGCTCCTACGAGCAGTACTTC,CASSLGGSSYEQYF
TRBV6-5,.,.,TRBJ1-2,TGTGCCAGCAGTTACGATGTTAACTATGGCTACACCTTC,CASSYDVNYGYTF
TRBV7-3,.,TRBD1,TRBJ2-2,TGTGCCAGCAGCCCTCAGACAGGGCAAACCGGGGAGCTGTTTTTT,CASSPQTGQTGELFF
TRBV4-1,.,.,TRBJ1-2,TGCGCCAGCAGCCAAGATAGGGATAGGACTTCAGGATATGGCTACACCTTC,CASSQDRDRTSGYGYTF
TRBV3-1,medium-sized,.,TRBJ2-1,TGTGCCAGCAGCCAACCCCCCGGCAATGAGCAGTTCTTC,CASSQPPGNEQFF
TRBV20-1,.,TRBD1,TRBJ1-1,TGCAGTGCTCCACCGGGACAGGGGGGGGGGAACACTGAAGCTTTCTTT,CSAPPGQGGGNTEAFF
TRBV27,few,.,TRBJ1-1,TGTGCCAGCAGGGACGATAGGGGCACTGAAGCTTTCTTT,CASRDDRGTEAFF
TRBV2,few,.,TRBJ1-1,TGTGCCAGCAGTACAGCCCCCAGTGCCACTGAAGCTTTCTTT,CASSTAPSATEAFF
TRBV6-4,.,.,TRBJ2-6,TGTGCCAGCAGTGACGAGGGGGGCGCCGGGGCCAACGTCCTGACTTTC,CASSDEGGAGANVLTF
TRBV6-4,few,TRBD2,TRBJ2-3,TGTGCCAGCAGTGAGCGGGGGGGGGCCCCAGATACGCAGTATTTT,CASSERGGAPDTQYF
TRBV10-3,.,.,TRBJ1-5,TGTGCCATCAGTGAGTCGAAAAATCAGCCCCAGCATTTT,CAISESKNQPQHF
TRBV7-8,.,.,TRBJ1-1,TGTGCCAGCAGCTTAGCAATGGCAATCACTGAAGCTTTCTTT,CASSLAMAITEAFF
TRBV4-2,.,.,TRBJ1-5,TGTGCCAGCAGCCAAGATCCACGGAGCAATCAGCCCCAGCATTTT,CASSQDPRSNQPQHF
TRBV2,few,.,TRBJ1-1,TGTGCCAGCAGTACCGACGGGGGCACTGAAGCTTTCTTT,CASSTDGGTEAFF
TRBV7-3,.,.,TRBJ1-1,TGTGCCAGCAGTCGGGGATCGAACACTGAAGCTTTCTTT,CASSRGSNTEAFF
TRBV6-1,few,.,TRBJ2-3,TGTGCCAGCAGCCAGACAGATACGCAGTATTTT,CASSQTDTQYF
TRBV7-2,few,.,TRBJ1-2,TGTGCCAGCAGCAGCGGACACCGCGCGAATGGCTACACCTTC,CASSSGHRANGYTF
TRBV24-1,.,TRBD1,TRBJ2-1,TGTGCCACCAGTGGGACAGGTATTGATGAGCAGTTCTTC,CATSGTGIDEQFF
TRBV6-1,.,.,TRBJ1-2,TGTGCCAGCAGCCCGACGACAGTTGCTACCTCATATGGCTACACCTTC,CASSPTTVATSYGYTF
TRBV7-9,medium-sized,.,TRBJ2-7,TGTGCCACCTACCGACAGGATGGGGAGTCCTACGAGCAGTACTTC,CATYRQDGESYEQYF